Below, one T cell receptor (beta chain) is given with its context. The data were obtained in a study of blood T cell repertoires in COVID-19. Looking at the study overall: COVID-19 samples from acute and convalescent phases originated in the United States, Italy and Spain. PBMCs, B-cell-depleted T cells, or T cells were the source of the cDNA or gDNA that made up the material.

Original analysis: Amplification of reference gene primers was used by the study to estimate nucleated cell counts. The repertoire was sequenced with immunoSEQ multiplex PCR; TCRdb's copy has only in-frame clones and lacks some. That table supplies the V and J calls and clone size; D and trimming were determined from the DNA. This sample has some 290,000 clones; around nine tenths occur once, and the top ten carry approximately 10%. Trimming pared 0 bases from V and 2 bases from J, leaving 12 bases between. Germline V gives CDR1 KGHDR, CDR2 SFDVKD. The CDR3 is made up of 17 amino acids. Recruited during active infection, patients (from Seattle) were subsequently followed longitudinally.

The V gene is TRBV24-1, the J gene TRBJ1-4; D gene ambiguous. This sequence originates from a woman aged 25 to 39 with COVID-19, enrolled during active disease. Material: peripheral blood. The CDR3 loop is CATSDLLRRRTNEKLFF. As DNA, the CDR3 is TGTGCCACCAGTGATTTGCTTCGAAGGAGGACTAATGAAAAACTGTTTTTT.